A selection of T cell receptor beta chains follows, all from one sample in a study of blood T cell repertoires in COVID-19. The data were produced by immunoSEQ multiplex PCR, yet TCRdb's version contains in-frame clones alone and is incomplete. This table has 450,000 to 500,000 clones, 87% appearing once. The sample comprised PBMCs or T cells enriched from blood (not recorded which). All receptors come from a woman between 18 and 30 years old who had recovered from COVID-19. The CDR3 runs from the conserved cysteine through the conserved F or W. Fields, in order: clone size, D gene, V gene, J gene, CDR3 protein, CDR3 DNA. A D gene is named only where the DNA matches it firmly. Some rows mark clone size as missing; the rest say once, few, many or name a class of expanded clone.

.	TRBD1	TRBV30	TRBJ2-7	CAWSVTGGEQYF	TGTGCCTGGAGTGTAACAGGGGGCGAGCAGTACTTC
.	TRBD2	TRBV11-2	TRBJ2-3	CASSLGTSEDTQYF	TGTGCCAGCAGCTTAGGGACTAGCGAGGATACGCAGTATTTT
.	.	TRBV7-2	TRBJ1-6	CASSLRGGYNSPLHF	TGTGCCAGCAGCTTACGGGGAGGCTACAATTCACCCCTCCACTTT
.	.	TRBV10-3	TRBJ1-1	CAIIERSGTEAFF	TGTGCCATCATTGAAAGGTCGGGGACTGAAGCTTTCTTT
.	.	TRBV6-2/TRBV6-3	TRBJ1-2	CASSNRVNYGYTF	TGTGCCAGCAGCAACAGGGTTAACTATGGCTACACCTTC
.	.	TRBV6-5	TRBJ1-2	CASRLNYGYTF	TGTGCCAGCAGGCTAAACTATGGCTACACCTTC
.	.	TRBV7-2	TRBJ1-3	CASSLHVNFGGNTIYF	TGTGCCAGCAGCTTACACGTGAATTTCGGTGGAAACACCATATATTTT
.	.	TRBV18	TRBJ2-3	CASSPVGTGLTDTQYF	TGTGCCAGCTCACCAGTAGGAACGGGGTTGACAGATACGCAGTATTTT
.	.	TRBV7-2	TRBJ1-6	CASSLIGGLNSPLHF	TGTGCCAGCAGCTTAATCGGGGGTCTAAATTCACCCCTCCACTTT
.	.	TRBV3-1/TRBV3-2	TRBJ1-1	CASSQEIDGGYMNTEAFF	TGTGCCAGCAGCCAAGAGATCGACGGGGGTTACATGAACACTGAAGCTTTCTTT
.	.	TRBV28	TRBJ1-6	CASSLFQTPLHF	TGTGCCAGCAGTTTATTCCAGACACCCCTCCACTTT
.	.	TRBV30	TRBJ1-1	CAWTQRDTEAFF	TGTGCCTGGACCCAGCGGGACACTGAAGCTTTCTTT
.	TRBD1	TRBV6-2/TRBV6-3	TRBJ2-7	CASSSRTGAAYEQYF	TGTGCCAGCAGTTCTAGGACAGGGGCGGCCTACGAGCAGTACTTC
.	.	TRBV5-6	TRBJ2-6	CASSPLTTVMRANVLTF	TGTGCCAGCAGCCCCTTAACGACAGTAATGAGGGCCAACGTCCTGACTTTC
once	TRBD1	TRBV18	TRBJ1-2	CASSPSTGAQGYTF	TGTGCCAGCTCACCATCTACAGGGGCGCAAGGCTACACCTTC
.	TRBD1	TRBV27	TRBJ2-7	CASSWGQGYEQYF	TGTGCCAGCAGTTGGGGACAGGGCTACGAGCAGTACTTC
.	.	TRBV3-1/TRBV3-2	TRBJ2-1	CASSQDSGKFF	TGTGCCAGCAGCCAAGATTCAGGGAAGTTCTTC
.	.	TRBV5-1	TRBJ2-5	CASTPSTGGWGETQYF	TGCGCCAGCACCCCCTCGACCGGGGGTTGGGGGGAGACCCAGTACTTC
.	TRBD1	TRBV19	TRBJ2-1	CASTQRTGGNNEQFF	TGTGCCAGTACGCAACGGACAGGCGGTAACAATGAGCAGTTCTTC
.	.	TRBV9	TRBJ2-1	CASSVSGGPRVNEQFF	TGTGCCAGCAGCGTAAGTGGAGGGCCCCGGGTGAATGAGCAGTTCTTC
.	.	TRBV5-1	TRBJ1-1	CASSLRAGAANTEAFF	TGCGCCAGCAGCTTGCGGGCGGGGGCGGCGAACACTGAAGCTTTCTTT
.	TRBD1	TRBV28	TRBJ1-4	CASSLPGQGSEKLFF	TGTGCCAGCAGTTTACCGGGACAGGGAAGTGAAAAACTGTTTTTT
.	.	TRBV4-2	TRBJ2-6	CASSQDQGKIVSGANVLTF	TGTGCCAGCAGCCAAGATCAGGGTAAAATCGTTTCTGGGGCCAACGTCCTGACTTTC
.	.	TRBV6-5	TRBJ1-1	CASSSSFTRNTEAFF	TGTGCCAGCAGTTCCTCCTTTACAAGGAACACTGAAGCTTTCTTT
.	.	TRBV30	TRBJ1-5	CAWSLRPGDAYSNQPQHF	TGTGCCTGGAGCCTACGGCCAGGGGATGCCTATAGCAATCAGCCCCAGCATTTT
.	.	TRBV24-1	TRBJ2-2	CATMGRNTGELFF	TGTGCCACCATGGGCCGGAACACCGGGGAGCTGTTTTTT
once	.	TRBV3-1/TRBV3-2	TRBJ2-1	CASSQPLSTSYNEQFF	TGTGCCAGCAGCCAACCCCTTTCTACCTCCTACAATGAGCAGTTCTTC
.	TRBD1	TRBV2	TRBJ2-7	CASSGRTGGNNEQYF	TGTGCCAGCAGTGGTCGGACAGGGGGCAACAACGAGCAGTACTTC
.	TRBD1	TRBV6-5	TRBJ1-4	CASRRTGQGGEKLFF	TGTGCCAGCAGAAGGACGGGACAGGGAGGTGAAAAACTGTTTTTT
.	.	TRBV3-1/TRBV3-2	TRBJ2-2	CASSPTGGNTGELFF	TGTGCCAGCAGCCCCACCGGGGGTAACACCGGGGAGCTGTTTTTT
.	TRBD1	TRBV5-8	TRBJ1-6	CASSLGQGGNSPLHF	TGTGCCAGCAGCTTGGGACAGGGAGGCAATTCACCCCTCCACTTT
.	.	TRBV4-2	TRBJ1-2	CASSQDEGYGYTF	TGTGCCAGCAGCCAAGACGAGGGCTATGGCTACACCTTC
.	.	TRBV5-5	TRBJ2-5	CASSLGGSQETQYF	TGTGCCAGCAGCTTGGGAGGGTCCCAAGAGACCCAGTACTTC
.	.	TRBV27	TRBJ1-6	CASSRSTDSPLHF	TGTGCCAGCAGTAGAAGCACCGATTCACCCCTCCACTTT
.	TRBD1	TRBV28	TRBJ2-4	CASSLPSDRGLNIQYF	TGTGCCAGCAGTTTGCCCAGTGACAGGGGGTTAAACATTCAGTACTTC
.	.	TRBV19	TRBJ1-1	CASSIGGGTTEAFF	TGTGCCAGTAGTATAGGGGGGGGGACGACTGAAGCTTTCTTT
.	TRBD2	TRBV2	TRBJ2-5	CASRGLAVQETQYF	TGTGCCAGTCGCGGACTAGCGGTCCAAGAGACCCAGTACTTC
.	TRBD2	TRBV2	TRBJ2-5	CASKVGPGGETQYF	TGTGCCAGCAAGGTTGGCCCGGGGGGAGAGACCCAGTACTTC
.	.	TRBV24-1	TRBJ1-2	CATSDGGGYTF	TGTGCCACCAGTGATGGCGGTGGCTACACCTTC
.	.	TRBV5-1	TRBJ1-4	CASSLENMTPGGREKLFF	TGCGCCAGCAGCTTGGAAAATATGACCCCGGGGGGGCGAGAAAAACTGTTTTTT
.	.	TRBV10-3	TRBJ1-6	CAMRGTMGSPLHF	TGTGCCATGAGAGGGACTATGGGTTCACCCCTCCACTTT
.	TRBD2	TRBV6-5	TRBJ2-1	CASRVSGGEQFF	TGTGCCAGCCGGGTTTCGGGAGGTGAGCAGTTCTTC
.	.	TRBV19	TRBJ1-4	CASNQLVPTNEKLFF	TGTGCCAGTAACCAACTGGTTCCAACTAATGAAAAACTGTTTTTT
once	.	TRBV5-1	TRBJ2-3	CASSSSGPTDTQYF	TGCGCCAGCAGCTCCTCGGGTCCTACAGATACGCAGTATTTT
once	.	TRBV27	TRBJ2-1	CASIPAVEQADEQFF	TGTGCCAGCATTCCGGCGGTGGAACAGGCGGATGAGCAGTTCTTC
.	.	TRBV20-1	TRBJ2-1	CSASDRQRLDEQFF	TGCAGTGCTAGTGACAGACAGCGTTTGGATGAGCAGTTCTTC
once	.	TRBV6-5	TRBJ1-5	CASADRPNSNQPQHF	TGTGCCAGCGCCGACAGACCTAATAGCAATCAGCCCCAGCATTTT
few	.	TRBV20-1	TRBJ1-2	CSASPGYENTF	TGCAGTGCTAGCCCCGGGTATGAGAACACCTTC
.	.	TRBV28	TRBJ1-6	CASSLSHLKRGRGYSPLHF	TGTGCCAGCAGTTTATCTCACCTAAAGCGGGGCCGGGGATATTCACCCCTCCACTTT
.	.	TRBV19	TRBJ1-1	CASTQRGGGAEAFF	TGTGCCAGTACCCAAAGGGGTGGGGGCGCTGAAGCTTTCTTT
.	.	TRBV5-1	TRBJ2-5	CASSLAGLETQYF	TGCGCCAGCAGCTTGGCGGGACTGGAGACCCAGTACTTC